This T cell receptor beta chain was sequenced in a study of T cells in Graves' hyperthyroidism and ophthalmopathy. Amplified regions were TCR beta CDR3 sequences from RNA transcripts. The HTBI primer set served for first-round RT-PCR of the TCR CDR3. TCRdb re-derived calls from the multiplex PCR reads in MiXCR, one entry per CDR3 protein. The sample has about 600,000 distinct CDR3 sequences, approximately 15% seen once; the top ten hold 2.5% to 4%. The sample holds many counts of this clonotype. What it recognizes is unknown. Study-wide results and limits: Model output signaled ophthalmopathy a median around 5.9 months ahead of onset.

The sequencing input was blood. The TCR was taken from a woman between 40 and 50 years old with Graves' ophthalmopathy.

The CDR3 nucleotides are TGCAGTGCTAGCGGGAGCAGCTCCTACGAGCAGTACTTC. Translating it yields CSASGSSSYEQYF. The rearrangement links TRBV20-1 to TRBJ2-7; tentatively, D is TRBD2 (6 bases). The CDR3 sequence is 13 residues long. V was clipped by 3 bases and J by 0 bases, with 9 bases between them. CDR1 is DFQATT, CDR2 SNEGSKA, per germline (reference sequence).